This T cell receptor (beta chain) was profiled in a study of blood T cells in healthy people across ages. Study conclusions and caveats: The lack of PBMC sorting stopped any conclusive naive versus antigen-experienced comparison. Per million T cells, TCR beta diversity dropped roughly linearly as age increased. Greater diversity and more naive CD4+ cells were seen in long-lived donors than in aged donors.

Using a J-beta primer mix together with a sample-barcoded 5' primer, a second PCR was run for about 6 to 12 cycles. Samples each returned at least 2.5 million CDR3-containing paired-end reads. One entry per CDR3 protein, called by TCRdb with MiXCR from the 5' RACE reads. The sample includes 250,000 to 300,000 distinct CDR3 sequences, around 29% seen only once; the top ten take roughly 28%. The CDR3 runs 13 residues. Trimming removed 6 bases at V and 3 bases at J, with 11 bases between. Germline V gene lookup returns CDR1 MNHEY and CDR2 SVGAGI. The sample holds a few counts of this clonotype. No antigen is known for it.

Sequenced input: blood. The V call is TRBV6-5, the J call TRBJ1-2; no clear D gene. The receptor was isolated from a woman between 65 and 79 years old in good health. Written as DNA, the CDR3 is TGTGCCAGCAGGGAATACGAGGACTATGGCTACACCTTC. This encodes CASREYEDYGYTF.